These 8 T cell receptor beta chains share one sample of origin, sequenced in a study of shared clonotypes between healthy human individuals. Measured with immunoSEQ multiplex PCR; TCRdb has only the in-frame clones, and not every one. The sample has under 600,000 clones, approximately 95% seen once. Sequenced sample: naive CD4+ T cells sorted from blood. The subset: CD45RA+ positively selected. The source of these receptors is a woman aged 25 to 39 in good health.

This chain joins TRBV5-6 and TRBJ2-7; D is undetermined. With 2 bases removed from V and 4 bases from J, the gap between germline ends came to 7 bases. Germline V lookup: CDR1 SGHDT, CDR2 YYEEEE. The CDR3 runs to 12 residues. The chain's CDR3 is CASSLARYEQYF. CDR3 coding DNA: TGTGCCAGCAGCTTAGCTCGTTACGAGCAGTACTTC.

CDR3 in DNA: TGTGCCTGGGAGACAGGGGGCTATGGCTACACCTTC. This sequence encodes CAWETGGYGYTF. The chain is built from TRBV30 and TRBJ1-2; 9 bases line up with TRBD1. Germline V lookup: CDR1 GTSNPN, CDR2 SVGIG (reference sequence). This CDR3 is 12 amino acids long. V lost 5 bases to trimming and J lost 4 bases; unmatched junction nucleotides: 2.

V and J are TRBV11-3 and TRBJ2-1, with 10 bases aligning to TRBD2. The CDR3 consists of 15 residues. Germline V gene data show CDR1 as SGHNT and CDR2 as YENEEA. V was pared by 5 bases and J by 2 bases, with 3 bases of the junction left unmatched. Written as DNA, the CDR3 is TGTGCCAGCAGCCTCGGGACTAGCGCCTACAATGAGCAGTTCTTC. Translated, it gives CASSLGTSAYNEQFF.

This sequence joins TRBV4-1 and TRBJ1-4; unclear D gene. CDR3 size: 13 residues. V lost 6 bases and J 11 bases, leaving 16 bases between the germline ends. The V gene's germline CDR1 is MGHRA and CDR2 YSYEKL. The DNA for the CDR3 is TGCGCCAGCAGTCAAACTTTATGGGAGAAACTGTTTTTT. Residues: CASSQTLWEKLFF.

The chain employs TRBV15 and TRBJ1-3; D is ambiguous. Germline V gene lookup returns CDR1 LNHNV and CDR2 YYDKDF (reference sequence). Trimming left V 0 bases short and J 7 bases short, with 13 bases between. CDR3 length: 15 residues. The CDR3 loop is CATSRDNAVQNTIYF. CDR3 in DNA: TGTGCCACCAGCAGAGATAACGCAGTACAGAACACCATATATTTT.

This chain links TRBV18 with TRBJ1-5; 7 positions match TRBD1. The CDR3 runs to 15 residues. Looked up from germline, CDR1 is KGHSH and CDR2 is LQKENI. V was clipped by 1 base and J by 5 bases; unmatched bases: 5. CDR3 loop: CASSPRDSFDQPQHF. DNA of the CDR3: TGTGCCAGCTCACCACGGGACAGCTTCGATCAGCCCCAGCATTTT.

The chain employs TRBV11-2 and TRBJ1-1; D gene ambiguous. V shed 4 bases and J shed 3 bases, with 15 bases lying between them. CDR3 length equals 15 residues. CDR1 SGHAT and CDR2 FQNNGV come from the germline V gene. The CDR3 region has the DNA TGTGCCAGCAGCTCTTCAGAAGCCGGGTACACTGAAGCTTTCTTT. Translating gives CASSSSEAGYTEAFF.

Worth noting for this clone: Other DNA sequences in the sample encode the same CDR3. CDR3 sequence (DNA): TGTGCCAGCTCACCTCGGGACAGTAGCTCCTACGAGCAGTACTTC. Its protein product is CASSPRDSSSYEQYF. The rearrangement uses TRBV18 and TRBJ2-7; 7 bases match TRBD1. Looked up from germline, CDR1 is KGHSH and CDR2 is LQKENI. The junction had 5 bases not matched to a gene; V was cut back by 3 bases and J by 0 bases. The CDR3 is made up of 15 amino acids.